The present TCR beta chain was sequenced within a study of OX40 agonist ivuxolimab in advanced cancers. About the research overall: Prior anti-PD-1, anti-PD-L1 or anti-CTLA-4 therapy did not bar entry, and more than 35% had some. Among those treated, three patients had partial responses, one with hepatocellular carcinoma and two with cutaneous melanoma. Study findings and constraints: In CD8+ T cells, expanded clones were on average more numerous than in CD4+. No antigen was identified for the clonally expanded peripheral T cells.

Concerning this clone: The antigen remains undetermined.

The method was immunoSEQ multiplex PCR; TCRdb's version includes in-frame clones alone and lacks a portion of them. The sample gives about 54,000 clones, 91% of which show up once; 8% to 10% is in the top ten. Trimming stripped 11 bases from V and 0 bases from J, with 17 bases between. The CDR3 totals 15 residues. Germline values: CDR1 SEHNR, CDR2 FQNEAQ (reference sequence). The sequence was obtained from an adult with an advanced solid tumor such as melanoma, head and neck, liver or kidney cancer. The chain couples TRBV7-9 to TRBJ2-1; D is possibly TRBD2 (6 bases). Sequenced here: CD4+ or CD8+ T cells sorted from blood, sampled in a trial of the OX40 agonist ivuxolimab. The CDR3 nucleotides are TGTGCCCTCCCCGGGACGGGAGCCTCCTACAATGAGCAGTTCTTC. Translating it yields CALPGTGASYNEQFF.